What follows is one T cell receptor (beta chain) and its context. This clone was picked up many times. Its binding antigen is unknown. No much larger clonotype is one base removed from it; base qualities were not supplied. No patient had received any treatment before thyroid surgery. Using T-cell receptor beta sequencing, the researchers looked back retrospectively at clinical samples from patients, gathered between about 2012 and 2018. CDR1 MDHEN and CDR2 SYDVKM are derived from the germline V gene. The germline ends are 6 bases apart after V is trimmed by 2 bases and J by 4 bases. The CDR3 holds 13 amino acids from the cysteine to the phenylalanine. Of all the DNA, just the CDR3 is kept, 39 bases in frame from base 1. These data belong to a study of metastatic and nonmetastatic thyroid tumors (dated by TCRdb to about 2020). At the level of the whole study: For patients with malignant and with benign thyroid disease, the researchers compared repertoires between peripheral blood samples and tumor or nodule tissue samples. The paper's findings and limits, for the study overall: In both blood and tumor samples, malignant tumors were reported to have significantly higher TCR beta diversity than benign nodules.

The library relied on PCR. Sequencing used an Illumina HiSeq 4000. High-throughput sequencing was used to profile the CDR3 region of the TCR beta-chain in every patient. The authors' analysis ran thus. The researchers built a classifier to tell apart papillary thyroid cancer patients with distant metastasis, based on CDR3 differences among clinicopathological groups. The Shannon index was used to measure repertoire diversity, and the Morisita-Horn index was used to measure how similar tumor and blood repertoires were. TCRdb cleaned the public reads at Q25 with fastp, built clones with MiXCR and kept in-frame beta chains. These V and J calls are TCRdb output, not the study's own analysis. The table for this sample lists tens of thousands of clones; approximately 24% of them were counted only once. The top ten constitute approximately 7.5% of the sample.

The TCR was taken from a female donor with papillary thyroid cancer or a benign thyroid nodule (not recorded which). Some clones in this sample may be carry-over from other donors' samples. Sequencing used blood. The V and J segments used are TRBV28 and TRBJ1-5; the D gene remains uncertain. The bases read TGTGCCAGCAGTTTAGAGGCTAATCAGCCCCAGCATTTT. It is translated as CASSLEANQPQHF.